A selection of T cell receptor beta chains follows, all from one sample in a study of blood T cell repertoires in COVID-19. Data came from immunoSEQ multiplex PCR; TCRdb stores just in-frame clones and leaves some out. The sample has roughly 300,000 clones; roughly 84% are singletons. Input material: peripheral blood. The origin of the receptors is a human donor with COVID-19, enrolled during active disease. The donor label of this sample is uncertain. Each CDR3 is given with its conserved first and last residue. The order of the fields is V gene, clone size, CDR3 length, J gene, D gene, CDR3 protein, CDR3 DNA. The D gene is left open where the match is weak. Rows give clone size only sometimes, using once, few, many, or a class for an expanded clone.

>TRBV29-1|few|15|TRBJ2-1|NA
CSVEERQRSYNEQFF
TGCAGCGTTGAAGAAAGACAGCGATCCTACAATGAGCAGTTCTTC
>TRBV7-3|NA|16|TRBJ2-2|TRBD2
CASSPEAGYHTGELFF
TGTGCCAGCAGCCCAGAAGCGGGATATCACACCGGGGAGCTGTTTTTT
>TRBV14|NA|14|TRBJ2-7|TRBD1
CASSRQGHSYEQYF
TGTGCCAGCAGTAGACAGGGACACTCCTACGAGCAGTACTTC
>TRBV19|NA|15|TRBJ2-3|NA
CASTPDRTRADTQYF
TGTGCCAGTACCCCAGACAGGACTAGGGCAGATACGCAGTATTTT
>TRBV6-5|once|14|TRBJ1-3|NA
CASSIGQTGGTIYF
TGTGCCAGCAGTATCGGACAGACTGGAGGCACCATATATTTT
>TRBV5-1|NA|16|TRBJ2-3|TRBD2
CASSIPTSELTDTQYF
TGCGCCAGCAGCATACCGACTAGCGAGCTCACAGATACGCAGTATTTT
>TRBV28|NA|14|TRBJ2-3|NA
CASGRLSSTDTQYF
TGTGCCAGTGGCAGGCTCAGTAGCACAGATACGCAGTATTTT
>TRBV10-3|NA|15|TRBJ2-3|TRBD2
CASGGLAGRTDTQYF
TGTGCCTCCGGGGGACTAGCGGGGCGCACAGATACGCAGTATTTT
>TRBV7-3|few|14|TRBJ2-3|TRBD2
CASSNSGTTDTQYF
TGTGCCAGCAGCAATAGCGGGACCACAGATACGCAGTATTTT
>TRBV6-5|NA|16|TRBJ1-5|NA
CASSYRPGSSNQPQHF
TGTGCCAGCAGTTACCGGCCAGGCTCCAGTAATCAGCCCCAGCATTTT
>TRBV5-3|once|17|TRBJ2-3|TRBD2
CARSLTSGRALPDTQYF
TGTGCCAGAAGCTTGACTAGCGGGAGAGCCCTCCCAGATACGCAGTATTTT
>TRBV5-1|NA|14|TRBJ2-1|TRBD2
CASMVTSGYNEQFF
TGCGCCAGCATGGTGACTAGCGGTTACAATGAGCAGTTCTTC
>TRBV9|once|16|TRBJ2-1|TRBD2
CASTLVGTSGYNEQFF
TGTGCCAGCACCTTAGTTGGAACTAGCGGATACAATGAGCAGTTCTTC
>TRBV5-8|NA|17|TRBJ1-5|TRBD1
CASSPDRARKGNQPQHF
TGTGCCAGCAGCCCGGACAGGGCCCGGAAGGGAAATCAGCCCCAGCATTTT
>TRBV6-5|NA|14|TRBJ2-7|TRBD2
CASSTLAGVAEQYF
TGTGCCAGCAGTACTCTAGCGGGAGTTGCAGAGCAGTACTTC
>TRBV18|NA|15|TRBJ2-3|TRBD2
CASSPPTSESDTQYF
TGTGCCAGCTCCCCTCCGACTAGCGAATCAGATACGCAGTATTTT
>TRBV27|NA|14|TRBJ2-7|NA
CASSPQMRSYEQYF
TGTGCCAGCAGTCCCCAAATGCGGAGCTACGAGCAGTACTTC
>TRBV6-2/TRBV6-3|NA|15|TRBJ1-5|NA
CASSSGGGYNQPQHF
TGTGCCAGCAGTTCTGGGGGGGGCTACAATCAGCCCCAGCATTTT
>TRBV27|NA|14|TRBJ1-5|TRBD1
CASRRGQGNQPQHF
TGTGCCAGCAGGCGGGGACAGGGAAATCAGCCCCAGCATTTT
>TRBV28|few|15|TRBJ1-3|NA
CASSSPGALRNTIYF
TGTGCCAGCAGTTCCCCAGGGGCCTTACGAAACACCATATATTTT
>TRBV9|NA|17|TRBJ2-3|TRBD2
CASSATRTSGLTDTQYF
TGTGCCAGCAGCGCAACACGGACTAGCGGACTCACAGATACGCAGTATTTT
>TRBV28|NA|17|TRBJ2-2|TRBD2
CASSSTSGRDFAGELFF
TGTGCCAGCAGTTCGACTAGCGGGAGGGATTTTGCCGGGGAGCTGTTTTTT
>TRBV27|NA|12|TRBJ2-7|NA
CASSSYRDEQYF
TGTGCCAGCAGTTCCTACAGGGACGAGCAGTACTTC
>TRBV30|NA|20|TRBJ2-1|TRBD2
CAWSRVYGTSGRTWDNEQFF
TGTGCCTGGAGTCGAGTTTATGGGACTAGCGGGAGGACCTGGGACAATGAGCAGTTCTTC
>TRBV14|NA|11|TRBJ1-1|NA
CASSPAVEAFF
TGTGCCAGCAGTCCCGCGGTAGAGGCTTTCTTT
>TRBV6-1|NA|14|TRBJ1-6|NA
CASSDIYRDSPLHF
TGTGCCAGCAGTGATATATACAGGGATTCACCCCTCCACTTT
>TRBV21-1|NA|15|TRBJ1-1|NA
CATNRPGTGNTEAFF
TGTGCCACCAATCGCCCGGGGACAGGGAACACTGAAGCTTTCTTT
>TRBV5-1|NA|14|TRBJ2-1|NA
CASSFHGQGTEQFF
TGCGCCAGCAGCTTCCATGGCCAGGGTACTGAGCAGTTCTTC
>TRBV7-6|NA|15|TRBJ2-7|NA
CASSLDPGAFYEQYF
TGTGCCAGCAGCTTAGACCCGGGAGCCTTCTACGAGCAGTACTTC
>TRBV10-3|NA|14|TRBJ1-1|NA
CAISLTRLNTEAFF
TGTGCCATCAGCCTGACAAGATTGAACACTGAAGCTTTCTTT
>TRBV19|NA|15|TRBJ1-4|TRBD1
CASSLNRGTNEKLFF
TGTGCCAGTAGCCTGAACAGGGGGACTAATGAAAAACTGTTTTTT
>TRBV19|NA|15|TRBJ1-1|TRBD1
CASSARQGLDTEAFF
TGTGCCAGTAGTGCTCGACAGGGGTTGGACACTGAAGCTTTCTTT
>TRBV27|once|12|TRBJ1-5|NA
CASRDPNRAQHF
TGTGCCAGCAGAGACCCCAATCGGGCCCAGCATTTT
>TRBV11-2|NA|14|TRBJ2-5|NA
CASSAAIRGETQYF
TGTGCCAGCAGCGCGGCGATCCGGGGGGAGACCCAGTACTTC
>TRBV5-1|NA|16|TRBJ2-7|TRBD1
CASSAYNQGARDEQYF
TGCGCCAGCAGCGCGTATAACCAGGGGGCGCGAGACGAGCAGTACTTC
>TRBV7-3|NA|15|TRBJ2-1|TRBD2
CASSSSSGMGFEQFF
TGTGCCAGCAGCTCGTCTAGCGGGATGGGGTTTGAGCAGTTCTTC
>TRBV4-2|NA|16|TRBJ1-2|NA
CASSQDLTGGNYGYTF
TGTGCCAGCAGCCAAGATTTGACAGGAGGAAACTATGGCTACACCTTC
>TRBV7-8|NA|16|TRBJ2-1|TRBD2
CASSAGLAGGQSEQFF
TGTGCCAGCAGCGCGGGACTAGCGGGAGGGCAGAGTGAGCAGTTCTTC
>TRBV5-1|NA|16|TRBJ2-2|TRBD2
CASSLDGTSRPGELFF
TGCGCCAGCAGCTTGGACGGGACTAGCCGACCCGGGGAGCTGTTTTTT
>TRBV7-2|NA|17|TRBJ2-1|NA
CASSPGGVAASYNEQFF
TGTGCCAGCAGCCCCGGCGGGGTAGCAGCCTCCTACAATGAGCAGTTCTTC
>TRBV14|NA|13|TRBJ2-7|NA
CASSQVLAGEQYF
TGTGCCAGCAGCCAAGTACTAGCTGGGGAGCAGTACTTC
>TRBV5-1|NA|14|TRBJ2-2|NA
CASSLAGGSGELFF
TGCGCCAGCAGCTTGGCGGGCGGGTCCGGGGAGCTGTTTTTT